This entry features one T cell receptor (beta chain) sequence. The sample is drawn from a study of blood T cell repertoires in COVID-19. Per germline, CDR1 SGHVS and CDR2 FQNEAQ. The CDR3 has 17 amino acids. The ends were cut back, 4 bases at V and 0 bases at J, with 13 bases in the middle. Profiling relied on immunoSEQ multiplex PCR, and the TCRdb table lists in-frame clones only, not all of them. The table records some 350,000 clones, roughly 90% of them present only once. This TCR was sampled from a woman in her 30s with COVID-19, enrolled during active disease. The sequenced material came from peripheral blood. The chain has TRBV7-8 and TRBJ2-6; D call uncertain. Here the CDR3 reads CASSSQTASSGANVLTF. The CDR3 DNA is TGTGCCAGCAGCTCACAGACGGCGAGCTCTGGGGCCAACGTCCTGACTTTC. Using reference TRBV7-8 and TRBJ2-6 for the parts outside the CDR3, the full variable domain is GAGVSQSPRYKVAKRGQDVALRCDPISGHVSLFWYQQALGQGPEFLTYFQNEAQLDKSGLPSDRFFAERPEGSVSTLKIQRTQQEDSAVYLCASSSQTASSGANVLTFGAGSRLTVL.